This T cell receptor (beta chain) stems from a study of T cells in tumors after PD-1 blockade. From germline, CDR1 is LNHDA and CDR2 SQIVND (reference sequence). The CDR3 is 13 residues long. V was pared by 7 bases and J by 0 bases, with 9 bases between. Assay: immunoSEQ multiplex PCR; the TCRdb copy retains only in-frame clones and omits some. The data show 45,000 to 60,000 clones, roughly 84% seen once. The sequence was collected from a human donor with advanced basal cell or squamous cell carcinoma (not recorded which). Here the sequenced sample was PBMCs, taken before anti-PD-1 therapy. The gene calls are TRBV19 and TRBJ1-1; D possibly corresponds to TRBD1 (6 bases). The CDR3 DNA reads TGTGCCAGTACCCGGGACATGAACACTGAAGCTTTCTTT. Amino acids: CASTRDMNTEAFF.